This T cell receptor (beta chain) was identified during a study of T cell clonotyping in hematopoietic cell transplantation (dated by TCRdb to about 2021). About the study as a whole: In the study, fewer than 150 blood samples were gathered from approximately 33 consecutive transplant recipients and their related donors. Recruitment of patients was conducted between late 2015 and January 2017, and follow-up was continued until late 2020 or death.

What the time point label conveys for this sample: 100 days after allo-HCT. Blood from recipients was drawn roughly 28 days before transplant, then again at days 30, 100 and 180 after transplant. Using Nuclei Lysis Solution, genomic DNA was extracted from unfractionated peripheral blood mononuclear cells that were either fresh or cryopreserved. TCR beta CDR3 regions were amplified from genomic DNA with the immunoSEQ assay, a bias-controlled multiplex PCR using V- and J-specific primers. In a second PCR step, the CDR3 amplicons were tagged with a proprietary barcode plus Illumina adapter sequences. CDR3 libraries were sequenced on an Illumina MiSeq instrument. As for the authors' bioinformatics: immunoSEQ Analyzer 3.0 was used for export and quality control, with R Bioconductor and Immunarch used for downstream analyses. Only productive rearrangements in the normalized downsampled data set went into calculating the repertoire metrics. Clonotypes larger than 5 templates in the normalized cohort were defined as pathologically expanded. The Inverse Simpson Index was used to measure repertoire diversity. The non-normalized data set was used for CMV-specificity analyses so that all clonotypes could be captured. The table comes from immuneACCESS by way of TCRdb, which keeps in-frame sequences with V and J called. Part of the clones is missing from these tables; in studies checked, under half for an unresolved V gene and the rest for unknown reasons. D and trimming were read from the DNA, whereas the V and J calls and clone size are those reported in that table. The sample records under 30,000 clones, about 94% of which are singletons. The ten most abundant clones make up 9.5% to 12% of the sample.

Concerning this clone itself: It lacks a known antigen. There are no base qualities to consult, and no much larger clone falls within one base.

Points the paper makes about the study in general: Only a small fraction of recipient repertoires overlapped donor repertoires, with over 95% appearing de novo at the given depth. Broader TCR repertoire diversity after transplant was predicted by Inverse Simpson Index values from donors and from recipients before transplant. Sample size was limited, and cells were not sorted, so CD4 and CD8 repertoire contributions could not be separated. After transplant, TCR diversity in recipients dropped, and pathologically expanded clonotypes increased progressively from day 30 to day 180.

CDR1 and CDR2 are read off the germline V gene as SGDLS and YYNGEE. The junction carries 7 bases between V and J, which are trimmed by 0 bases and 1 base respectively. Its CDR3 holds 14 amino acids, cysteine through phenylalanine. Only CDR3 DNA is held: 42 bases, read in frame from base 1. This sequence was found in a female patient aged 50 to 65 who had an allogeneic stem cell transplant from a related donor, so the T cells may come from the graft donor. Some clones in this sample may be carry-over from other donors' samples. Sequenced material: PBMCs, taken 100 days after allogeneic stem cell transplant. The chain was built from TRBV9 and TRBJ1-1, with no confident D gene call. The bases are TGTGCCAGCAGCGTAGCGTCAGGGAACACTGAAGCTTTCTTT. Translated, this gives CASSVASGNTEAFF. Reference TRBV9 and TRBJ1-1 proteins supply the regions before and after the CDR3; the full variable domain is: DSGVTQTPKHLITATGQRVTLRCSPRSGDLSVYWYQQSLDQGLQFLIQYYNGEERAKGNILERFSAQQFPDLHSELNLSSLELGDSALYFCASSVASGNTEAFFGQGTRLTVV.